Following are 4 T cell receptor beta chains from one sample sequenced in a study of technical replicates of blood from several donors. Assay: immunoSEQ multiplex PCR; the TCRdb copy retains only in-frame clones and omits some. The sample lists roughly 80,000 clones; 90% to 95% were seen once. The sequenced sample was T cells isolated from PBMCs. These receptors all come from a human donor in good health.

The chain carries TRBV5-5 and TRBJ2-2; possibly TRBD2 for D (6 bases). The CDR3 runs to 14 residues. Germline V gene data show CDR1 as SGHKS and CDR2 as YYEKEE (reference sequence). Trimming shortened V by 5 bases and J by 2 bases, and 10 bases separated the two germline ends. The CDR3 coding sequence is TGTGCCAGCAGACCACTAGCAAACACCGGGGAGCTGTTTTTT. This translates into CASRPLANTGELFF.

This clone was seen just once. The rearrangement uses TRBV21-1 and TRBJ1-4; TRBD1 was called by the table and not checked on the DNA. TRBV21-1 is a pseudogene segment. The CDR3 contains 17 residues. CDR3 loop: CASITWGQGRTNEKLFF. DNA for the CDR3: TGTGCCAGCATTACTTGGGGACAGGGAAGGACTAATGAAAAACTGTTTTTT.

The CDR3 sequence: CATSRPDRTSGSYEQYF. The CDR3 nucleotides read TGTGCCACCAGCAGACCAGACCGGACTAGCGGAAGCTACGAGCAGTACTTC. This chain uses TRBV15 with TRBJ2-7; 10 bases align to TRBD2. The CDR3 contains 17 residues. Germline CDR1 reads LNHNV; CDR2 reads YYDKDF (reference sequence). The J segment lost 3 bases and the V segment lost 2 bases, leaving 10 bases of the junction unmatched.

V gene TRBV7-9 combines with J gene TRBJ1-4; D might be TRBD1 (6 bases). The CDR3 extends over 13 amino acids. Germline-derived CDR1 and CDR2 are SEHNR and FQNEAQ (reference sequence). Trimming stripped 5 bases from V and 5 bases from J, with 9 bases between. The CDR3 here is CASSRGQNEKLFF. The CDR3 DNA follows: TGTGCCAGCAGCCGTGGACAGAATGAAAAACTGTTTTTT. Together with reference TRBV7-9 and TRBJ1-4, the CDR3 gives the full variable domain: DTGVSQNPRHKITKRGQNVTFRCDPISEHNRLYWYRQTLGQGPEFLTYFQNEAQLEKSRLLSDRFSAERPKGSFSTLEIQRTEQGDSAMYLCASSRGQNEKLFFGSGTQLSVL.